One sample yielded the 8 T cell receptor beta chains listed below, sequenced in a study of blood T cell repertoires in COVID-19. TCRdb keeps only in-frame clones here, not all; method: immunoSEQ multiplex PCR. The sample includes 30,000 to 50,000 clones, 87% of them seen just once. The sequencing input was peripheral blood. These TCRs come from a middle-aged man with active or convalescent COVID-19.

This chain joins TRBV27 and TRBJ2-5; 7 positions agree with TRBD1. This CDR3 has 14 amino acids. Trimming at V came to 4 bases and at J to 3 bases, leaving 5 bases not matched to a gene. CDR1 and CDR2 from the germline V gene are MNHEY and SMNVEV (reference sequence). The CDR3 protein is CASSSQGWEETQYF. The CDR3 coding sequence is TGTGCCAGCAGTTCACAGGGGTGGGAAGAGACCCAGTACTTC.

The V gene is TRBV24-1, the J gene TRBJ1-4; D may be TRBD1 (5 bases). This CDR3 has 12 residues. Trimming left V 7 bases short and J 4 bases short, with 6 bases between. CDR1 KGHDR and CDR2 SFDVKD come from the germline V gene. This CDR3 reads CATSQGNEKLFF. Here the CDR3 DNA reads TGTGCCACCAGCCAGGGTAATGAAAAACTGTTTTTT.

This clone was observed a single time. The chain uses TRBV19 and TRBJ1-1; no reliable D call. CDR1 is LNHDA and CDR2 is SQIVND in the germline V gene (reference sequence). Between the trimmed V and J ends, which lost 5 bases and 1 base, there was a span of 8 bases. The CDR3 runs 13 residues. The CDR3 loop is CASSRQRNTEAFF. DNA for the CDR3: TGTGCCAGTAGTCGACAACGGAACACTGAAGCTTTCTTT.

V usage is TRBV7-2 and J usage is TRBJ1-1; TRBD1 might be the D (6 bases). Germline values: CDR1 SGHTA, CDR2 FQGNSA. V was shortened by 1 base and J by 1 base, with 10 bases between the two germline ends. The CDR3 is 15 residues long. The CDR3 spells CASSLDRTENTEAFF. CDR3 nucleotide sequence: TGTGCCAGCAGCTTAGACCGGACAGAGAACACTGAAGCTTTCTTT.

Note on this clone: At one of its ends the junction is not consistent with the germline gene, which may arise from a read error. This rearrangement joins TRBV7-7 to TRBJ1-3; TRBD1 matches at 7 bases. This CDR3 has 16 residues. Germline V gene sequence: CDR1 SSHAT, CDR2 FNYEAQ (reference sequence). This CDR3 is CASSQGQPLSGNTIYF. The CDR3 nucleotides read TGTGCTAGCAGCCAGGGACAGCCCCTCTCTGGAAACACCATATATTTT.

V and J are TRBV19 and TRBJ2-5; D might be TRBD1 (6 bases). Trimming stripped 0 bases from V and 3 bases from J, with 11 bases between. Per the germline V gene, CDR1 is LNHDA and CDR2 is SQIVND (reference sequence). This CDR3 contains 15 residues. The CDR3 sequence: CASSIDRAGEETQYF. CDR3 nucleotide sequence: TGTGCCAGTAGTATAGATCGGGCAGGGGAAGAGACCCAGTACTTC.

V usage is TRBV25-1 and J usage is TRBJ2-7, with 7 bases identical to TRBD1. The CDR3 spans 15 residues. CDR1 and CDR2 from the germline V gene are MGHDK and SYGVNS. V trimming: 5 bases; J trimming: 2 bases; junction bases outside the gene matches: 9. The CDR3 loop reads CASSYRDSVAYEQYF. CDR3 in DNA: TGTGCCAGCAGTTACAGGGACAGTGTGGCCTACGAGCAGTACTTC.

The rearrangement uses TRBV7-2 and TRBJ1-2, with D possibly being TRBD1 (5 bases). The length of the CDR3 is 13 residues. In germline, CDR1 is SGHTA, CDR2 FQGNSA. V dropped 3 bases and J dropped 5 bases, with 10 bases sitting between them. The CDR3 nucleotides are TGTGCCAGCAGCTTGACAGCCGGTTATGGCTACACCTTC. As protein: CASSLTAGYGYTF.